This TCR beta chain was sequenced in a study of T cells after posttransplantation cyclophosphamide. Cyclophosphamide on days +3 and +4 followed busulfan-fludarabine conditioning and a marrow graft. This CDR3 comprises 16 residues. Deletions cut 4 bases from V and 1 base from J, with 16 bases between. Germline assignment: CDR1 SEHNR and CDR2 FQNEAQ (reference sequence). Produced via immunoSEQ multiplex PCR; TCRdb's table is partial and in-frame only. The table lists over 15,000 clones, no singletons, with about 0.51% in the top ten. This clone was seen many times. Its specificity is not known. Study conclusions and caveats: Skin or GI-infiltrating T cells shared few TRB sequences with blood.

The material sequenced was PBMCs, taken after allogeneic stem cell transplant with posttransplant cyclophosphamide. The chain carries TRBV7-9 and TRBJ1-1; D remains unclear. The clonotype comes from a female patient aged 30 to 45 who received an allogeneic stem cell transplant from a related donor, was CMV-positive, and had no GVHD. T cells may partly derive from the graft donor. DNA for the CDR3: TGTGCCAGCAGCTCAGGTTGGGCTTACGCGAACACTGAAGCTTTCTTT. Translating gives CASSSGWAYANTEAFF.